The following is a TCR beta chain sequence with its context. Its cognate antigen is unknown. As to time point: week 35, safety follow-up. Each dose of the vaccine consisted of 300 ug of mutant IDH1 20-mer peptide, with topical imiquimod. This specimen belongs to a study of a mutant IDH1 vaccine in newly diagnosed glioma. Study-level background: Once 4-6 weeks had passed after radiotherapy alone, vaccination started, or it started with temozolomide cycles. Mean patient age was around 40 years; approximately 60% were male and about 38% female. Patients' prior therapy spanned radiotherapy, temozolomide, or both; most underwent both. Visits V12 and V13 fell at weeks 35 and 47, respectively.

This CDR3 has 14 amino acids. Germline CDR1 reads SGHVS; CDR2 reads FQNEAQ. Trimming pared 4 bases from V and 1 base from J, leaving 11 bases between. Data came from immunoSEQ multiplex PCR; TCRdb stores just in-frame clones and leaves some out. The sample shows tens of thousands of clones, more than 80% of them seen only once. V gene TRBV7-8 combines with J gene TRBJ2-7; D remains unclear. The specimen comprised PBMCs, sampled from a glioma patient whose treatment included an IDH1 peptide vaccine. This clonotype originated in a man aged 35-49 years with glioma. CDR3 residues: CASSSQLISYEQYF. CDR3 sequence (DNA): TGTGCCAGCAGCTCCCAACTAATTTCCTACGAGCAGTACTTC.